A selection of T cell receptor beta chains follows, all from one sample in a study of OX40 agonist ivuxolimab in advanced cancers. TCRdb keeps only in-frame clones here, not all; method: immunoSEQ multiplex PCR. The sample contains about 85,000 clones, roughly 87% of which appear only once. Sequenced material: CD4+ or CD8+ T cells sorted from blood, taken in a trial of the OX40 agonist ivuxolimab. The source of these receptors is an adult with an advanced solid tumor such as melanoma, head and neck, liver or kidney cancer. Both conserved end residues are part of each CDR3. D genes are given only for firm matches. The size entry is marked missing in some rows and otherwise reads once, few, many or a size class.

j_call clone_size v_call d_call cdr3_nt cdr3_aa
TRBJ2-2 NA TRBV6-1 NA TGTGCCAGCAGTGTTTGGTCAAGCGGGGAGCTGTTTTTT CASSVWSSGELFF
TRBJ1-6 NA TRBV14 TRBD1 TGTGCCAGCAGCCTCCGACAGGGAGCGGATAATTCACCCCTCCACTTT CASSLRQGADNSPLHF
TRBJ1-2 NA TRBV2 NA TGTGCCAGCAGTAGAGGGTCGAACTATGGCTACACCTTC CASSRGSNYGYTF
TRBJ2-7 NA TRBV30 NA TGTGCCTGGAGTGTGCTGGACACAACACTCTCCTACGAGCAGTACTTC CAWSVLDTTLSYEQYF
TRBJ2-5 once TRBV7-6 TRBD2 TGTGCCAGCAGCTTAACGGGAGGTGTAGAGACCCAGTACTTC CASSLTGGVETQYF
TRBJ2-7 once TRBV11-2 TRBD1 TGTGCCAGCAGCCAAATGACAGGGGGTGGTCCCTACGAGCAGTACTTC CASSQMTGGGPYEQYF
TRBJ2-3 few TRBV18 TRBD2 TGTGCCAGCTCACCTGGGACTAGCGGGAAGGGAGATACGCAGTATTTT CASSPGTSGKGDTQYF
TRBJ2-1 NA TRBV5-1 NA TGCGCCAGCACCCTACTAACAGGGATAGATGAGCAGTTCTTC CASTLLTGIDEQFF
TRBJ1-2 NA TRBV28 NA TGTGCCAGCTCCGGGCAGGGGCTTGGCTATGGCTACACCTTC CASSGQGLGYGYTF
TRBJ2-7 NA TRBV6-5 NA TGTGCCAGCAGTTTCTCGAGGGACCGGCAGTACTTC CASSFSRDRQYF
TRBJ1-6 few TRBV27 NA TGTGCCAGCAGTATAACAGGGAACTCCTATAATTCACCCCTCCACTTT CASSITGNSYNSPLHF